This TCR beta chain originates from a study of T cells in Graves' hyperthyroidism and ophthalmopathy. The V and J ends lost 1 base and 5 bases, in that order; junction bases with no gene match: 3. Germline V lookup: CDR1 MNHNS, CDR2 SASEGT. The CDR3 is made up of 15 amino acids. RNA transcripts yielded amplified TCR beta CDR3 regions. HTBI primers were employed in a first-round RT-PCR of the TCR CDR3. TCRdb re-called the multiplex PCR reads with MiXCR, one entry per CDR3 protein. The data hold some 500,000 distinct CDR3 sequences, with around an eighth observed a single time. At least ten counts were recorded for this clonotype.

This sequence was found in a woman aged 18-30 years with Graves' hyperthyroidism. Source material: blood. V gene TRBV6-1 combines with J gene TRBJ2-5, with 11 bases that match TRBD2. Written as DNA, the CDR3 is TGTGCCAGCAGTGAAGGGGCTAGCGGGAGGGAGACCCAGTACTTC. Its protein product is CASSEGASGRETQYF.